This entry lists 32 T cell receptor beta chains sequenced from one sample in a study of T cell responses to AZD1222 COVID-19 vaccine. Repertoires were generated with immunoSEQ multiplex PCR, while TCRdb's copy carries only in-frame clones and drops some. The profile shows 100,000 to 150,000 clones, around nine tenths of them singletons. The starting material was peripheral blood, obtained on day 0 of AZD1222 vaccination. The receptors here all came from an adult in good health.

CDR3 sequence: CASSTGTSNSYNEQFF. The CDR3 DNA is TGTGCCAGCAGCACCGGGACATCAAACTCCTACAATGAGCAGTTCTTC. The J gene is TRBJ2-1, the V gene TRBV6-4, with D perhaps TRBD1 (6 bases). CDR3 length: 16 amino acids. Trimming took 6 bases from V and 0 from J, leaving 15 bases between them. The germline V gene has CDR1 MRHNA and CDR2 SNTAGT.

This clone was counted a single time. At one end the junction does not follow the germline gene, possibly because of a read error. V gene TRBV7-7 combines with J gene TRBJ1-4, with D perhaps matching TRBD1 (6 bases). The CDR3 contains 15 residues. CDR1 is SSHAT and CDR2 is FNYEAQ in the germline V gene (reference sequence). In DNA, the CDR3 is TGTGCTAGCAGCTTAGGCGACAGGCCTAATGAAAAACTGTTTTTT. Translating gives CASSLGDRPNEKLFF.

The gene calls are TRBV28 and TRBJ2-2; maybe TRBD1 (6 bases). CDR3 length: 14 amino acids. Germline CDR1 and CDR2: MDHEN and SYDVKM. The V end lost 1 base, the J end lost 5 bases, and 8 bases lay between the germline ends. CDR3 nucleotides: TGTGCCAGCAGTTTATCCAGGGGAACCGGGGAGCTGTTTTTT. This encodes CASSLSRGTGELFF. Full variable domain (outside the CDR3, taken from reference TRBV28 and TRBJ2-2): DVKVTQSSRYLVKRTGEKVFLECVQDMDHENMFWYRQDPGLGLRLIYFSYDVKMKEKGDIPEGYSVSREKKERFSLILESASTNQTSMYLCASSLSRGTGELFFGEGSRLTVL.

The gene calls are TRBV11-2 and TRBJ2-1, with a tentative D call TRBD2 (6 bases). Per the germline V gene, CDR1 is SGHAT and CDR2 is FQNNGV. The CDR3 contains 16 residues. The V and J ends lost 3 bases and 5 bases respectively, with 17 bases between them. The CDR3 protein is CASSFADLGEDNEQFF. The CDR3 DNA reads as TGTGCCAGCAGCTTCGCGGACTTGGGGGAGGACAATGAGCAGTTCTTC.

The J gene is TRBJ2-7, the V gene TRBV28; D is unresolved. Germline loops: CDR1 MDHEN, CDR2 SYDVKM. Trimming removed 1 base from V and 4 bases from J, with 5 bases in between. The CDR3 spans 12 residues. CDR3 sequence (DNA): TGTGCCAGCAGTTTATTAACTTACGAGCAGTACTTC. Its translation is CASSLLTYEQYF.

CDR3 sequence reads: CASSPSGGAADTQYF. CDR3 nucleotide sequence: TGTGCCAGCAGTCCCTCCGGGGGGGCCGCAGATACGCAGTATTTT. This chain uses TRBV6-4 with TRBJ2-3; 8 bases map to TRBD2. The CDR3 has 15 amino acids. V gave up 5 bases and J gave up 4 bases; unmatched junction bases: 8. CDR1 and CDR2 (germline): MRHNA, SNTAGT.

This chain connects TRBV11-3 to TRBJ2-3; unclear D gene. The CDR3 has 15 amino acids. The ends were cut back, 1 base at V and 2 bases at J, with 10 bases in the middle. Germline lookup yields CDR1 SGHNT and CDR2 YENEEA. This CDR3 is CASSLGGRTTDTQYF. The CDR3 DNA reads as TGTGCCAGCAGCTTAGGTGGTCGGACCACAGATACGCAGTATTTT.

This chain connects TRBV29-1 to TRBJ1-1, with D perhaps TRBD1 (5 bases). The CDR3 is made up of 16 amino acids. CDR1 and CDR2 from the germline V gene are SQVTM and ANQGSEA. With 2 bases removed from V and 11 bases from J, the gap between germline ends came to 27 bases. In nucleotides, the CDR3 is TGCAGCGTTGAATGGGTACGGGACGTACATAAACCTCGGGCTTTCTTT. It specifies CSVEWVRDVHKPRAFF.

This chain's CDR3 is CASGRPGQANYGYTF. CDR3 in DNA: TGTGCCAGCGGTCGACCGGGACAAGCCAACTATGGCTACACCTTC. The chain recombines TRBV6-6 with TRBJ1-2, with D possibly TRBD1 on 6 matching bases. The ends were cut back, 8 bases at V and 2 bases at J, with 18 bases in the middle. CDR3 length: 15 amino acids. Germline values: CDR1 MNHNY, CDR2 SVGAGI (reference sequence).

Here the CDR3 DNA reads TGTGCCAGCAGTTTATCAGGGGACGTTTATTCACCCCTCCACTTT. It is translated as CASSLSGDVYSPLHF. The chain recombines TRBV28 with TRBJ1-6, with D perhaps matching TRBD1 (6 bases). Germline assignment: CDR1 MDHEN and CDR2 SYDVKM. V gave up 1 base and J gave up 8 bases, with 12 bases separating them. The CDR3 contains 15 residues.

This chain uses TRBV19 with TRBJ2-2; D not resolved. CDR3 length: 14 amino acids. V was clipped by 5 bases and J by 1 base, with 8 bases between them. Germline V gene lookup returns CDR1 LNHDA and CDR2 SQIVND (reference sequence). Here the CDR3 reads CASSPRLNTGELFF. Written as DNA, the CDR3 is TGTGCCAGTAGTCCTAGACTGAACACCGGGGAGCTGTTTTTT.

The chain carries TRBV4-2 and TRBJ2-5; possibly TRBD2 for D (6 bases). Trimming pared 4 bases from V and 0 bases from J, leaving 6 bases between. Germline assignment: CDR1 LGHNA and CDR2 YNFKEQ. The CDR3 sequence is 13 residues long. The DNA for the CDR3 is TGTGCCAGCAGCCCTAGCGACCAAGAGACCCAGTACTTC. Translating gives CASSPSDQETQYF.

The J gene is TRBJ1-1, the V gene TRBV2, with a possible D match to TRBD1 (6 bases). The CDR3 covers 14 residues. The V end lost 10 bases, the J end lost 8 bases, and 23 bases lay between the germline ends. Germline loops: CDR1 SNHLY, CDR2 FYNNEI. CDR3 sequence (DNA): TGTGCCAAAATTGGAGGGGACGGGGGCCTGGAAGCTTTCTTT. It is translated as CAKIGGDGGLEAFF. Full variable domain (missing parts from reference TRBV2 and TRBJ1-1): EPEVTQTPSHQVTQMGQEVILRCVPISNHLYFYWYRQILGQKVEFLVSFYNNEISEKSEIFDDQFSVERPDGSNFTLKIRSTKLEDSAMYFCAKIGGDGGLEAFFGQGTRLTVV.

V and J are TRBV5-6 and TRBJ2-3; D is possibly TRBD2 (5 bases). V lost 0 bases, J lost 5 bases, and 10 bases lay in between. Germline CDR1 reads SGHDT; CDR2 reads YYEEEE. This CDR3 has 14 amino acids. The CDR3 nucleotides are TGTGCCAGCAGCTTGGAGTCGGACTTAGATACGCAGTATTTT. Protein sequence: CASSLESDLDTQYF.

This clone was found a few times. This sequence joins TRBV2 and TRBJ2-7, with D possibly called TRBD1 or TRBD2 (6 bases each). Trimming removed 5 bases from V and 7 bases from J, with 12 bases in between. Germline lookup yields CDR1 SNHLY and CDR2 FYNNEI. The CDR3 extends over 12 amino acids. The CDR3 DNA sequence: TGTGCCAGCAGTCCTGGGGGGCGGGAGCAGTACTTC. Translation gives CASSPGGREQYF.

The rearrangement joins TRBV9 to TRBJ1-6; D might be TRBD1 (5 bases). CDR3 length equals 16 residues. V was clipped by 4 bases and J by 0 bases, with 11 bases between them. Germline V gives CDR1 SGDLS, CDR2 YYNGEE. This CDR3 reads CASSRDGSSYNSPLHF. CDR3 in DNA: TGTGCCAGCAGCCGGGACGGGAGCTCCTATAATTCACCCCTCCACTTT.

This clone appeared a single time. The J gene is TRBJ1-2, the V gene TRBV28; perhaps TRBD1 as D (6 bases). This CDR3 has 14 residues. Trimming shortened V by 2 bases and J by 4 bases, and 11 bases separated the two germline ends. Per germline, CDR1 MDHEN and CDR2 SYDVKM. The DNA for the CDR3 is TGTGCCAGCAGTTTAACCTCAGGGGTCTATGGCTACACCTTC. Translated: CASSLTSGVYGYTF.

The chain has TRBV12-3 or TRBV12-4 and TRBJ2-7; D is ambiguous. Deletions cut 4 bases from V and 4 bases from J, with 8 bases between. The CDR3 runs to 12 residues. The CDR3 bases are TGTGCCAGCAGTTCTAACCCGTACGAGCAGTACTTC. This translates into CASSSNPYEQYF.

V and J are TRBV9 and TRBJ2-5; D not resolved. Germline values: CDR1 SGDLS, CDR2 YYNGEE. V lost 0 bases, J lost 4 bases, and 7 bases lay in between. The CDR3 length is 13 residues. CDR3 nucleotides: TGTGCCAGCAGCGTAGTACCGCTAGAGACCCAGTACTTC. Its translation: CASSVVPLETQYF.

CDR3 sequence (DNA): TGTGCCAGCAGTGAAGCAAGCAGGGGGCTGGGGGGCTACACCTTC. This sequence encodes CASSEASRGLGGYTF. The chain joins TRBV6-1 to TRBJ1-2, with 8 bases aligning to TRBD1. V shed 0 bases and J 8 bases; nucleotides not matched to a gene: 8. The CDR3 runs 15 residues. From germline, CDR1 is MNHNS and CDR2 SASEGT.

The chain employs TRBV3-1 (or the pseudogene TRBV3-2) and TRBJ1-4; possible D gene TRBD1, 5 bases. Deletions cut 5 bases from V and 7 bases from J, with 11 bases between. This CDR3 contains 13 residues. From germline, CDR1 is LGHDT and CDR2 YNNKEL (reference sequence). The DNA of the CDR3 is TGTGCCAGCAGCGGGACGGGAGGTGAAAAACTGTTTTTT. This sequence encodes CASSGTGGEKLFF.

The chain employs TRBV7-2 and TRBJ1-2; no reliable D call. The CDR3 covers 13 residues. V was cut by 2 bases and J by 8 bases, with 12 bases left in between. Germline lookup yields CDR1 SGHTA and CDR2 FQGNSA. The CDR3 is CASSLFQGRGYTF. DNA of the CDR3: TGTGCCAGCAGCTTATTCCAAGGACGGGGCTACACCTTC.

The CDR3 DNA follows: TGTGCCATCAGTGAGTGGGGGCAAGAGACCCAGTACTTC. The encoded protein is CAISEWGQETQYF. The chain links TRBV10-3 to TRBJ2-5; D tentatively fits TRBD1 or TRBD2 (5 bases each). Germline CDR1 reads ENHRY; CDR2 reads SYGVKD. V was shortened by 1 base and J by 2 bases, with 5 bases between the two germline ends. The CDR3 is 13 amino acids.

The V and J genes are TRBV19 and TRBJ2-7; a weak D match, TRBD1 (6 bases). Germline values: CDR1 LNHDA, CDR2 SQIVND (reference sequence). This CDR3 region has 14 residues. Trimming removed 1 base at V and 2 bases at J, with 9 bases between. This CDR3 reads CASSIGGRTYEQYF. The CDR3 nucleotides are TGTGCCAGTAGTATAGGGGGGCGGACCTACGAGCAGTACTTC.

This clone showed up just once. V usage is TRBV14 and J usage is TRBJ1-2; D is undetermined. This CDR3 has 15 amino acids. CDR1 and CDR2 from the germline V gene are SGHDN and FVKESK. The V end was cut by 4 bases, the J end by 0 bases, with 12 bases between. CDR3 loop: CASSPTWSTNYGYTF. In DNA, the CDR3 is TGTGCCAGCAGCCCGACATGGTCTACTAACTATGGCTACACCTTC. Combining the CDR3 with reference TRBV14 and TRBJ1-2 gives the whole variable domain EAGVTQFPSHSVIEKGQTVTLRCDPISGHDNLYWYRRVMGKEIKFLLHFVKESKQDESGMPNNRFLAERTGGTYSTLKVQPAELEDSGVYFCASSPTWSTNYGYTFGSGTRLTVV.

The chain combines TRBV30 with TRBJ1-6; D is undetermined. From germline, CDR1 is GTSNPN and CDR2 SVGIG (reference sequence). The V end was cut by 5 bases, the J end by 2 bases, with 10 bases between. The CDR3 sequence is 14 residues long. In DNA, the CDR3 is TGTGCCTGGTCGGGTCTTCCCTATAATTCACCCCTCCACTTT. Its protein is CAWSGLPYNSPLHF.

This clone occurred a few times. This chain joins TRBV9 and TRBJ1-2, with a weak D call TRBD1 (6 bases). V was trimmed by 7 bases and J by 4 bases, leaving 14 bases between them. Germline V CDR1 and CDR2: SGDLS, YYNGEE. The CDR3 sequence is 13 residues long. The CDR3 region is CASGGAPAYGYTF. The CDR3 region has the DNA TGTGCCAGCGGGGGGGCGCCGGCCTATGGCTACACCTTC.

This chain connects TRBV28 to TRBJ1-2; D call uncertain. Trimming removed 6 bases from V and 12 bases from J, with 20 bases in between. This CDR3 comprises 13 residues. CDR1 and CDR2 (germline): MDHEN, SYDVKM. The CDR3 sequence: CASSREQQDENTF. CDR3 bases: TGTGCCAGCAGCAGAGAACAGCAGGATGAAAACACCTTC.

The gene calls are TRBV18 and TRBJ1-1; 7 bases line up with TRBD1. Germline CDR1 and CDR2: KGHSH and LQKENI. The CDR3 length is 15 residues. V lost 2 bases and J lost 7; bases outside the gene matches: 10. CDR3 loop: CASSPGTAAKLEAFF. In DNA, the CDR3 is TGTGCCAGCTCACCAGGGACAGCCGCTAAACTTGAAGCTTTCTTT.

V gene TRBV20-1 combines with J gene TRBJ2-2; the D gene could be TRBD1 or TRBD2 (5 bases each). The CDR3 spans 14 residues. Germline CDR1 is DFQATT and CDR2 is SNEGSKA (reference sequence). The ends were cut back, 3 bases at V and 7 bases at J, with 15 bases in the middle. CDR3 in amino acids: CSASSPGTHGELFF. The CDR3 nucleotides read TGCAGTGCTAGTAGTCCAGGGACCCACGGGGAGCTGTTTTTT.

This clone was recorded once. The genes are TRBV7-2 and TRBJ2-5; TRBD2 agrees at 9 bases. With V trimmed by 1 base and J by 5 bases, 8 bases remained unmatched. Germline V gene data show CDR1 as SGHTA and CDR2 as FQGNSA. CDR3 length: 16 residues. Here the CDR3 DNA reads TGTGCCAGCAGCTTAGATAGCGGGGGCGCGTCGGAGACCCAGTACTTC. Translated, it gives CASSLDSGGASETQYF.

The chain is built from TRBV11-1 and TRBJ1-2; D ambiguous. Deletions cut 5 bases from V and 6 bases from J, with 16 bases between. The CDR3 has 14 amino acids. CDR1 and CDR2 (germline): SGHAT, FQDESV (reference sequence). CDR3 bases: TGTGCCAGCAGCCCGGTGGTACGAACCAATGGCTACACCTTC. Amino acid sequence: CASSPVVRTNGYTF.